The sequence of this TCR beta chain was determined in a study of blood T cell repertoires in COVID-19. The wider study: Italy, Spain and the United States were the sources of the convalescent and acute COVID-19 samples. PBMCs, B-cell-depleted T cells, or T cells provided the cDNA or gDNA that made up the material.

Produced via immunoSEQ multiplex PCR; TCRdb's table is partial and in-frame only. Among around 280,000 clones listed, around 90% were seen once. With V trimmed by 5 bases and J by 2 bases, 3 bases remained unmatched. Germline CDR1 is KGHDR and CDR2 is SFDVKD. CDR3 length: 14 amino acids. The sample consisted of peripheral blood. This sequence joins TRBV24-1 and TRBJ2-3; 7 nucleotides line up with TRBD2. This TCR was recovered from a man in his 70s with acute or convalescent COVID-19. The CDR3 DNA is TGTGCCACCAGTGTAAGCGGGGCCACAGATACGCAGTATTTT. Its protein product is CATSVSGATDTQYF.